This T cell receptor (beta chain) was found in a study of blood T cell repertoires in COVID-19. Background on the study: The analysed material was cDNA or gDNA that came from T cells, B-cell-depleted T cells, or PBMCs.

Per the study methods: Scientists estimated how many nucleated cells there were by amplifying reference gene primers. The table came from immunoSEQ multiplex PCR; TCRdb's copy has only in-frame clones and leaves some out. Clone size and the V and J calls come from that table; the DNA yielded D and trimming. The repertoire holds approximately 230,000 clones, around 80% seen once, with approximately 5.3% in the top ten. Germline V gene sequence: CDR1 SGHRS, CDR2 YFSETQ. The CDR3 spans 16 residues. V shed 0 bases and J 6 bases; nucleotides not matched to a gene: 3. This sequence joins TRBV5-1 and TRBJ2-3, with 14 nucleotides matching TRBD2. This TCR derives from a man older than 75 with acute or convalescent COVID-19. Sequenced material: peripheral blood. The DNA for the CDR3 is TGCGCCAGCAGCTTGGGACTAGCGGGGGGGATGGATACGCAGTATTTT. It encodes CASSLGLAGGMDTQYF.